This T cell receptor (beta chain) stems from a study of regulatory T cells in long-lasting Graves disease. Study observations and caveats: Whereas about a thousand public clonotypes were shared by new patients, persistent patients shared more, at around 2,700.

This clonotype was counted ten times or more. The antigen remains unidentified. Arm-PCR of CDR3 regions and iRepertoire HTBI primers were used to build TCR beta libraries. As handled by the study authors: Sample data revealed approximately 62 TRBV and some 13 TRBJ segments. Each CDR3 protein gets one entry after TCRdb re-called the multiplex PCR reads with MiXCR. In this record, the V and J calls reflect TCRdb's handling and not the investigators' own analysis. The sample yields about 540,000 distinct CDR3 sequences, roughly 13% seen once. Noted time point: newly diagnosed GD, antithyroid drugs for less than 3 months. The TCR library was made from RNA that had been extracted from PBMCs in TRIzol. The diagnosis of Graves' disease used American Thyroid Association guidelines. The EDTA tubes were filled with around 8.5 milliliters of drawn peripheral blood. The CDR3 has 13 residues. V was trimmed by 8 bases and J by 3 bases, leaving 11 bases between them. Germline V gives CDR1 MNHEY, CDR2 SVGEGT.

These data were also filed under a second study, of T cells in Graves' hyperthyroidism and ophthalmopathy.

This TCR derives from a man aged 30-40 years with Graves disease. The rearrangement joins TRBV6-2 or TRBV6-3 to TRBJ1-5; D is unresolved. The source material was peripheral blood mononuclear cells (PBMCs), sampled at new diagnosis, from a patient treated with antithyroid drugs. The CDR3 coding sequence is TGTGCCAGCGGGTCGGGATCCAATCAGCCCCAGCATTTT. Translated, it gives CASGSGSNQPQHF.